This TCR beta chain was captured in a study of T cells in Graves' hyperthyroidism and ophthalmopathy. Amplification of TCR beta CDR3 regions used RNA as the template. The HTBI primer set served for first-round RT-PCR of the TCR CDR3. TCRdb re-analysed the multiplex PCR reads in MiXCR, keeping a single row per CDR3 protein. The table shows 400,000 to 550,000 distinct CDR3 sequences, with around a quarter occurring only once. This clonotype came up many times. This CDR3 contains 15 residues. V was clipped by 7 bases and J by 6 bases; unmatched bases: 12. CDR1 MNHNS and CDR2 SASEGT come from the germline V gene.

The sample was blood. The TCR comes from a woman in her twenties or thirties with Graves' ophthalmopathy. V usage is TRBV6-1 and J usage is TRBJ2-4; 7 bases fit TRBD2. In nucleotides, the CDR3 is TGTGCCAGCACTATAAGCTGGGGGGAGGGAAACATTCAGTACTTC. Protein product: CASTISWGEGNIQYF.